This T cell receptor (beta chain) is from a study of cytomegalovirus exposure and HLA in healthy donors (dated by TCRdb to the late 2010s). Context from the whole study: According to a later analysis, one platform produced both the roughly 110 validation repertoires and the approximately 660 repertoires of the first cohort. Besides the first cohort of about 730 subjects, a separate validation cohort made up of over 95 different subjects was used. The aim of the study was to test whether cataloging public T cell receptors could identify signatures of past pathogen exposure. To predict cytomegalovirus infection status, the study combined high-throughput TCR immunosequencing, statistical association of individual TCRs with disease status, and machine learning.

The germline V gene (reference sequence) specifies SGHAT as CDR1 and FQDESV as CDR2. Including cysteine and phenylalanine, the CDR3 has 14 amino acids. Only CDR3 DNA is held: 42 bases, read in frame from base 1. V lost 5 bases and J lost 1 base; the stretch between them is 9 bases long. The investigation overall reported the following: The classifier was reported to diagnose cytomegalovirus status with high specificity and sensitivity in both the original and validation cohorts. Most TCR sequences were observed very rarely across donors, whereas some public TCRs were present in many individuals. In vitro tests confirmed that a few of the cytomegalovirus-associated TCR beta chains recognize cytomegalovirus antigens. The validation cohort had no HLA typing available for a later analysis, so co-occurrence within that cohort was assessed over all 110 or so repertoires. In the study, about 150 TCR beta chains were listed as associated with cytomegalovirus. The authors suggested that the approach could potentially be extended to other disease states and immunological phenotypes. A later analysis found that TCRs clustered in the first cohort also tended to co-occur in the roughly 120 validation repertoires, with more than 90% of cluster scores above 0.

Donors formed part of the validation cohort, which comprised 120 subjects and was distinct from the first cohort of under 850 subjects. In regard to this clone: Its binding antigen is unknown. No base-level quality is on record; no much larger clone is a single base apart.

Library preparation was by the immunoSEQ multiplex PCR assay. The authors' pipeline ran thus. A statistical classification framework was developed to diagnose cytomegalovirus status using the catalog of TCR beta chain sequences. TCRdb stores this immuneACCESS table with in-frame sequences only. Part of the clones is absent; in the studies checked, under half of the shortfall reflects unresolved V genes, and no reason is known for the rest. V and J calls and clone size follow that table, whereas D and trimming were derived from the DNA. For this sample there are 70,000 to 75,000 clones; about 95% appear just once. The ten largest account for 1% of the sample.

The TCR sequence derives from a woman between 18 and 30 years old in good health and CMV-seronegative. The specimen sequenced was PBMCs. The sequence joins TRBV11-1 to TRBJ2-1, and TRBD1 may be the D gene, going by 5 matching bases. Read as DNA, the sequence is TGTGCCAGCAGCGTTGCAGGGTCCTACAATGAGCAGTTCTTC. It is translated as CASSVAGSYNEQFF.